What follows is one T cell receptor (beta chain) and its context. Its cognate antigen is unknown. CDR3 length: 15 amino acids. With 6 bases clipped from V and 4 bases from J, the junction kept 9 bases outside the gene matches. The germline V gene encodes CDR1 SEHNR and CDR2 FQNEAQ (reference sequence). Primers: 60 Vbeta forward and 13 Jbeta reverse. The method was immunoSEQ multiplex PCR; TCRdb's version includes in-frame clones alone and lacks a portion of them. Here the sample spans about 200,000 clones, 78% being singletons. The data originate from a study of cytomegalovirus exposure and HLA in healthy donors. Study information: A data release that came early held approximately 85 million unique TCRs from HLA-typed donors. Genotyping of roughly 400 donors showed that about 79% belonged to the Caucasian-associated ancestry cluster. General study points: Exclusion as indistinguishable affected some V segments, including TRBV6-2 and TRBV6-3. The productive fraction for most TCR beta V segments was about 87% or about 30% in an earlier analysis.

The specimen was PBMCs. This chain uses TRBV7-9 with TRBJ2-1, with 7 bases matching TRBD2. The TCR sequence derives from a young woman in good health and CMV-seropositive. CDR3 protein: CASSLAGDIYNEQFF. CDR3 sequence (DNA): TGTGCCAGCAGTCTGGCGGGAGACATATACAATGAGCAGTTCTTC. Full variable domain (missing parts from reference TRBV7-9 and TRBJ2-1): DTGVSQNPRHKITKRGQNVTFRCDPISEHNRLYWYRQTLGQGPEFLTYFQNEAQLEKSRLLSDRFSAERPKGSFSTLEIQRTEQGDSAMYLCASSLAGDIYNEQFFGPGTRLTVL.